One sample yielded the 19 T cell receptor beta chains listed below, sequenced in a study of blood T cell repertoires in COVID-19. TCRdb keeps only in-frame clones here, not all; method: immunoSEQ multiplex PCR. The repertoire includes a few hundred thousand clones, 86% of them detected once, and around 2.9% sits in the top ten. Sequenced input: peripheral blood. The receptors shown here come from a woman aged 25 to 39 with active or convalescent COVID-19.

The chain is built from TRBV7-9 and TRBJ1-6; D not resolved. V lost 5 bases and J 8 bases, leaving 13 bases between the germline ends. The CDR3 spans 14 residues. CDR1 is SEHNR, CDR2 FQNEAQ, per germline (reference sequence). CDR3 residues: CASSPTMGDSPLHF. The CDR3 nucleotides read TGTGCCAGCAGCCCGACAATGGGAGATTCACCCCTCCACTTT.

The chain employs TRBV9 and TRBJ1-1; 9 bases are shared with TRBD1. This CDR3 has 15 residues. V lost 3 bases, J lost 1 base, and 4 bases stayed unmatched. Germline assignment: CDR1 SGDLS and CDR2 YYNGEE. In DNA form, the CDR3 reads TGTGCCAGCAGCGATGGGACAGGGAAGAACACTGAAGCTTTCTTT. Protein product: CASSDGTGKNTEAFF.

This chain's CDR3 is CASSLSRTSGLNEQFF. CDR3 bases: TGTGCCAGCAGCTTATCGCGGACTAGCGGGCTGAATGAGCAGTTCTTC. V usage is TRBV7-6 and J usage is TRBJ2-1; 11 nucleotides align to TRBD2. Trimming cost V 2 bases and J 7 bases; bases outside gene matches: 7. CDR3 size: 16 residues. Germline values: CDR1 SGHVS, CDR2 FNYEAQ.

The V and J genes are TRBV12-5 and TRBJ1-2; a possible D gene is TRBD1 (6 bases). V dropped 3 bases and J dropped 8 bases, with 10 bases sitting between them. Germline values: CDR1 LGHNT, CDR2 FRNRAP. The CDR3 has 12 amino acids. The CDR3 DNA sequence: TGTGCTAGTGGTTTCAACACAGGGGGCTACACCTTC. Amino acid sequence: CASGFNTGGYTF.

The chain employs TRBV28 and TRBJ1-5; 7 bases line up with TRBD1. Germline V gives CDR1 MDHEN, CDR2 SYDVKM. V shed 6 bases, J shed 0 bases, and the junction held 17 bases outside the gene matches. This CDR3 region has 19 residues. The CDR3 region has the DNA TGTGCCAGCAGCCCCCCGACAGGGTCGGGATTCTATAGCAATCAGCCCCAGCATTTT. Translating gives CASSPPTGSGFYSNQPQHF.

The table lists this clone with a count of one. The genes are TRBV18 and TRBJ2-3; 9 bases line up with TRBD2. Germline CDR1 and CDR2: KGHSH and LQKENI. This CDR3 spans 18 amino acids. V lost 1 base to trimming and J lost 2 bases; unmatched junction nucleotides: 10. The CDR3 DNA sequence: TGTGCCAGCTCACCACTTCCGAGCTCTAGCGGGAACACAGATACGCAGTATTTT. As protein: CASSPLPSSSGNTDTQYF.

The chain recombines TRBV3-1 (or the pseudogene TRBV3-2) with TRBJ1-1, with TRBD1 as a possible D gene (5 bases). Germline lookup yields CDR1 LGHDT and CDR2 YNNKEL (reference sequence). The CDR3 length is 15 residues. Between the trimmed V and J ends, which lost 4 bases and 1 base, there was a span of 13 bases. This CDR3 reads CASSRSHRGNTEAFF. CDR3 DNA sequence: TGTGCCAGCAGCCGGTCCCATAGGGGGAACACTGAAGCTTTCTTT.

The rearrangement uses TRBV3-1 (or the pseudogene TRBV3-2) and TRBJ2-1; TRBD1 matches 9 bases. CDR1 is LGHDT and CDR2 is YNNKEL in the germline V gene (reference sequence). Trimming took 2 bases from V and 9 from J; bases not matched to a gene: 5. The CDR3 spans 14 residues. CDR3 in amino acids: CASSQLDRGSEQFF. The DNA for the CDR3 is TGTGCCAGCAGCCAACTAGACAGGGGGAGTGAGCAGTTCTTC.

The chain couples TRBV2 to TRBJ2-7, with 14 bases aligning to TRBD2. The CDR3 loop spans 15 amino acids. In germline, CDR1 is SNHLY, CDR2 FYNNEI. Trimming removed 4 bases from V and 5 bases from J; junction bases left unmatched: 4. CDR3 sequence: CASSVTSGGAHEQYF. The CDR3 DNA is TGTGCCAGCAGTGTGACTAGCGGGGGGGCGCACGAGCAGTACTTC.

V and J are TRBV7-8 and TRBJ1-2; D ambiguous. Trimming pared 1 base from V and 1 base from J, leaving 19 bases between. The CDR3 covers 18 residues. The V gene's germline CDR1 is SGHVS and CDR2 FQNEAQ. Here the CDR3 DNA reads TGTGCCAGCAGCTTAGGACATCGGGCGGAGGTTATTAACTATGGCTACACCTTC. Its translation: CASSLGHRAEVINYGYTF.

V gene TRBV11-3 combines with J gene TRBJ2-2; 10 nucleotides align to TRBD1. After removal of 5 bases from V and 5 bases from J, the junction contained 5 bases not matched to a gene. Germline CDR1 and CDR2: SGHNT and YENEEA. There are 15 residues in the CDR3. CDR3 region: CASSTGQGLTGELFF. CDR3 coding DNA: TGTGCCAGCAGCACGGGACAGGGGCTGACCGGGGAGCTGTTTTTT.

The chain carries TRBV7-9 and TRBJ2-7, with D possibly matching TRBD1 (5 bases). The CDR3 contains 16 residues. V dropped 6 bases and J dropped 3 bases, with 21 bases sitting between them. Per the germline V gene, CDR1 is SEHNR and CDR2 is FQNEAQ (reference sequence). CDR3 sequence: CASSPAFGVDSYEQYF. The CDR3 coding sequence is TGTGCCAGCAGTCCGGCCTTTGGGGTTGACAGCTACGAGCAGTACTTC.

The CDR3 sequence is CASSEGQIMNTEAFF. The CDR3 nucleotides read TGTGCCAGCAGTGAAGGACAGATCATGAACACTGAAGCTTTCTTT. J is TRBJ1-1 and V is TRBV6-1; weak D call: TRBD1 (5 bases). The V gene lost 1 base and the J gene lost 0 bases, with 9 bases spanning the gap. CDR1 is MNHNS, CDR2 SASEGT, per germline. The CDR3 runs to 15 residues.

The chain has TRBV10-3 and TRBJ1-2; TRBD1 aligns across 8 bases. This CDR3 is built from 15 residues. CDR1 is ENHRY and CDR2 is SYGVKD in the germline V gene. After removal of 6 bases from V and 4 bases from J, the junction contained 10 bases not matched to a gene. CDR3 coding DNA: TGTGCCATCAGCCAATCCGGACAGGGCGGCTATGGCTACACCTTC. Protein product: CAISQSGQGGYGYTF.

This chain links TRBV9 with TRBJ2-3; 12 nucleotides agree with TRBD2. This CDR3 is built from 15 residues. The germline gives CDR1 SGDLS, CDR2 YYNGEE. V dropped 0 bases and J dropped 4; count of bases not matched to a gene: 0. The CDR3: CASSVASGGADTQYF. CDR3 in DNA: TGTGCCAGCAGCGTAGCTAGCGGGGGGGCAGATACGCAGTATTTT.

The chain has TRBV9 and TRBJ1-5, with 12 bases that match TRBD1. CDR1 and CDR2 (germline): SGDLS, YYNGEE. V trimming: 3 bases; J trimming: 7 bases; junction bases outside the gene matches: 8. This CDR3 spans 16 amino acids. CDR3 in DNA: TGTGCCAGCAGCGCCCCCGGGACAGGGGGCAGGCAGCCCCAGCATTTT. It yields the protein CASSAPGTGGRQPQHF.

The rearrangement uses TRBV9 and TRBJ2-2, with D perhaps TRBD1 (6 bases). Per germline, CDR1 SGDLS and CDR2 YYNGEE. The CDR3 is made up of 15 amino acids. V lost 1 base and J lost 3, with 10 bases in between. The CDR3 loop is CASSVSPGDTGELFF. DNA of the CDR3: TGTGCCAGCAGCGTAAGTCCAGGGGACACCGGGGAGCTGTTTTTT. The whole variable domain, filled in from reference TRBV9 and TRBJ2-2, reads DSGVTQTPKHLITATGQRVTLRCSPRSGDLSVYWYQQSLDQGLQFLIQYYNGEERAKGNILERFSAQQFPDLHSELNLSSLELGDSALYFCASSVSPGDTGELFFGEGSRLTVL.

V usage is TRBV19 and J usage is TRBJ1-5, with 7 bases that match TRBD1. V lost 3 bases to trimming and J lost 4 bases; unmatched junction nucleotides: 6. CDR1 is LNHDA, CDR2 SQIVND, per germline (reference sequence). This CDR3 is built from 15 residues. DNA for the CDR3: TGTGCCAGTAGTATGTCGCAGGGGGAAAATCAGCCCCAGCATTTT. This codes for CASSMSQGENQPQHF.

CDR3 amino acids: CASSQERGSNQPQHF. The DNA of the CDR3 is TGCGCCAGCAGCCAAGAGCGGGGTAGCAATCAGCCCCAGCATTTT. The chain links TRBV4-3 to TRBJ1-5; D remains unclear. The germline V gene encodes CDR1 LGHNA and CDR2 YSLEER. Trimming left V 0 bases short and J 0 bases short, with 6 bases between. This CDR3 comprises 15 residues.